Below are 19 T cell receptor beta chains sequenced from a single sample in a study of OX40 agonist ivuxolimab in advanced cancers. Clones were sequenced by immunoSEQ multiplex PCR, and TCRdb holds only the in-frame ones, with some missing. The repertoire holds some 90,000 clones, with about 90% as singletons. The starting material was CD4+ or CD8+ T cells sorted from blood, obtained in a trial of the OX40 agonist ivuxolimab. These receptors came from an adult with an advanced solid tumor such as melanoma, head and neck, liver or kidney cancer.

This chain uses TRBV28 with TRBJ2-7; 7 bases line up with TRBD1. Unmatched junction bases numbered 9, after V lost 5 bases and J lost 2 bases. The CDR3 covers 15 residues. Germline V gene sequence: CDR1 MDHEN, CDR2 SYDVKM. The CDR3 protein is CASSPRRDRTYEQYF. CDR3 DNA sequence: TGTGCCAGCAGTCCCCGCCGGGACAGAACCTACGAGCAGTACTTC. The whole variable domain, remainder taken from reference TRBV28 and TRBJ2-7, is DVKVTQSSRYLVKRTGEKVFLECVQDMDHENMFWYRQDPGLGLRLIYFSYDVKMKEKGDIPEGYSVSREKKERFSLILESASTNQTSMYLCASSPRRDRTYEQYFGPGTRLTVT.

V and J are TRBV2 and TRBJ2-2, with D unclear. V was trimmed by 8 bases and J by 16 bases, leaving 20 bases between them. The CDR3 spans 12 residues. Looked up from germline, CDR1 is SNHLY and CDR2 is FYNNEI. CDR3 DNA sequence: TGTGCCAGCTCCCTATTAAATACCCCCCCGTTTTTT. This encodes CASSLLNTPPFF.

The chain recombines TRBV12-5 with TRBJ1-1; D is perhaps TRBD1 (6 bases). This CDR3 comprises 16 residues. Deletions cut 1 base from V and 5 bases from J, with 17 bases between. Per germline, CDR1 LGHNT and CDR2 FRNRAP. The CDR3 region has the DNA TGTGCTAGTGGTTTGGCCATACAGGGCGAGAAAACTGAAGCTTTCTTT. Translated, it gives CASGLAIQGEKTEAFF. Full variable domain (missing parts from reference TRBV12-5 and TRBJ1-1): DARVTQTPRHKVTEMGQEVTMRCQPILGHNTVFWYRQTMMQGLELLAYFRNRAPLDDSGMPKDRFSAEMPDATLATLKIQPSEPRDSAVYFCASGLAIQGEKTEAFFGQGTRLTVV.

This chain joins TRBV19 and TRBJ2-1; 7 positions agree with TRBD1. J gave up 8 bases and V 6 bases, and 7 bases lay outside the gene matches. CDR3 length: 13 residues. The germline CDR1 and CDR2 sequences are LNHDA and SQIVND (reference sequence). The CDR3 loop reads CASSGVGGYEQFF. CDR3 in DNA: TGTGCCAGTAGCGGAGTAGGGGGCTATGAGCAGTTCTTC.

Here the CDR3 DNA reads TGTGCCAGCAGCTTAGCGAGGGCGGGAGGGCCTCGAAATGAGCAGTTCTTC. This gives the protein CASSLARAGGPRNEQFF. The chain carries TRBV7-8 and TRBJ2-1, with 9 bases that match TRBD2. Losses at the gene ends were 0 bases for V and 7 bases for J; bases not matched to a gene: 10. Germline CDR1 and CDR2: SGHVS and FQNEAQ. This CDR3 has 17 residues. Together with reference TRBV7-8 and TRBJ2-1, the CDR3 gives the full variable domain: GAGVSQSPRYKVAKRGQDVALRCDPISGHVSLFWYQQALGQGPEFLTYFQNEAQLDKSGLPSDRFFAERPEGSVSTLKIQRTQQEDSAVYLCASSLARAGGPRNEQFFGPGTRLTVL.

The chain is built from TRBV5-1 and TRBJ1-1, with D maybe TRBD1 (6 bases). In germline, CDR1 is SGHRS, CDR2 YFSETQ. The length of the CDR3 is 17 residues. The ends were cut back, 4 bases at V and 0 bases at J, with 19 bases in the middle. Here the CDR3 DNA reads TGCGCCAGCAGCAGTCAGACAGGTAGGGGAATGAACACTGAAGCTTTCTTT. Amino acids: CASSSQTGRGMNTEAFF.

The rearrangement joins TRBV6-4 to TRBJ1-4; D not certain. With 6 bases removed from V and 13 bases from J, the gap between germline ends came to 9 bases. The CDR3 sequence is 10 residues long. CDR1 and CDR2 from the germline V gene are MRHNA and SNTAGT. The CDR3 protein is CASRGIPLFF. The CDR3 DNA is TGTGCCAGCAGGGGGATCCCACTGTTTTTT.

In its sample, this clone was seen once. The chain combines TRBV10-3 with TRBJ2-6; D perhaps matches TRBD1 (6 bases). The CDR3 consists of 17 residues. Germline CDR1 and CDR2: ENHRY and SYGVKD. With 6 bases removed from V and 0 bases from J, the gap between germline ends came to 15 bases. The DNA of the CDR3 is TGTGCCATCAGCCGGACAGACAGAAGCTCTGGGGCCAACGTCCTGACTTTC. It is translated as CAISRTDRSSGANVLTF.

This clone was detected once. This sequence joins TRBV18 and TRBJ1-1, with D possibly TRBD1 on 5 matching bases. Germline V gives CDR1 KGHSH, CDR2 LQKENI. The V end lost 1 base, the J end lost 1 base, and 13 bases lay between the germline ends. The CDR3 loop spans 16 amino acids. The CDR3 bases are TGTGCCAGCTCACCACTGACTACCGGGGCGAACACTGAAGCTTTCTTT. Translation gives CASSPLTTGANTEAFF.

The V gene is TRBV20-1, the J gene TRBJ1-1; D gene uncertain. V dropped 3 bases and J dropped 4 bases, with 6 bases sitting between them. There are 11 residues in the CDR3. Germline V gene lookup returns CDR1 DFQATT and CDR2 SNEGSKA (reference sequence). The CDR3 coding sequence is TGCAGTGCTAGGCCGGGCACTGAAGCTTTCTTT. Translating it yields CSARPGTEAFF.

In DNA form, the CDR3 reads TGTGCCAGCAGCGCCTCCGAAGTCGAGCCCCAGCATTTT. Its translation: CASSASEVEPQHF. This chain links TRBV11-3 with TRBJ1-5; D is uncertain. The ends were cut back, 5 bases at V and 8 bases at J, with 13 bases in the middle. Germline lookup yields CDR1 SGHNT and CDR2 YENEEA. The CDR3 is 13 residues long.

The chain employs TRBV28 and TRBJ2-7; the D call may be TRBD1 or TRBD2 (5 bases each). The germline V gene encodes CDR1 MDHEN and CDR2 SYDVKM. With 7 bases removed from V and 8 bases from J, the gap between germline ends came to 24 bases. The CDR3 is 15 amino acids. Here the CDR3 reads CASTKARLGETKQYF. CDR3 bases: TGTGCCAGCACCAAAGCCAGGCTAGGGGAGACGAAGCAGTACTTC.

The DNA for the CDR3 is TGTGCCAGCAGTTATGGAAATTTGAACACTGAAGCTTTCTTT. As protein: CASSYGNLNTEAFF. J is TRBJ1-1 and V is TRBV6-5; no clear D gene. Germline V CDR1 and CDR2: MNHEY, SVGAGI. Trimming pared 3 bases from V and 0 bases from J, leaving 8 bases between. This CDR3 has 14 amino acids.

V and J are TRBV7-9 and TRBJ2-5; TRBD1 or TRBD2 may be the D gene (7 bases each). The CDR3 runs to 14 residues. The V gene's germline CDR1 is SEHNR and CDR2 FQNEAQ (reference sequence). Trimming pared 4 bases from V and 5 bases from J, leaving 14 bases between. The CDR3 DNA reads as TGTGCCAGCAGCTCTCAGGGGGGGGTCGAGACCCAGTACTTC. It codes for CASSSQGGVETQYF.

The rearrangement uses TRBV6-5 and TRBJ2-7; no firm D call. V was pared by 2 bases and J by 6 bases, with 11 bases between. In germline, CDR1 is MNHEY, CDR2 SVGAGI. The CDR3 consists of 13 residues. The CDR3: CASSYGVRTEQYF. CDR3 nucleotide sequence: TGTGCCAGCAGTTACGGGGTCCGCACCGAGCAGTACTTC.

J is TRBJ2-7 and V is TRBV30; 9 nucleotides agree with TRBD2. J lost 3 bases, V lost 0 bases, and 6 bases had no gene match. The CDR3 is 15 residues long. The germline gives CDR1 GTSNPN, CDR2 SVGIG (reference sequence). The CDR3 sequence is CAWSVRLAGIYEQYF. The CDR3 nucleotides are TGTGCCTGGAGTGTACGCCTAGCGGGAATCTACGAGCAGTACTTC.

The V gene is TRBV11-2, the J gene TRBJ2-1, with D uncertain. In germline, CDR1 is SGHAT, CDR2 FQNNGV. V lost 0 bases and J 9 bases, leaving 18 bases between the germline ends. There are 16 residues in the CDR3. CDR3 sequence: CASSLDPSMASGEQFF. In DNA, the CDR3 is TGTGCCAGCAGCTTAGATCCGTCGATGGCTAGTGGTGAGCAGTTCTTC.

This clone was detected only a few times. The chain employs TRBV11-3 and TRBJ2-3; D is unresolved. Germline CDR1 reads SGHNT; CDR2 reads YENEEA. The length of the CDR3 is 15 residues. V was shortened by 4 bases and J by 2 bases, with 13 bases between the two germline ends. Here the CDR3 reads CASSSLPSPTDTQYF. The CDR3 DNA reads TGTGCCAGCAGCTCCCTACCGTCCCCCACAGATACGCAGTATTTT. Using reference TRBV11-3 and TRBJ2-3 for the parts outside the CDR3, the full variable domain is EAGVVQSPRYKIIEKKQPVAFWCNPISGHNTLYWYLQNLGQGPELLIRYENEEAVDDSQLPKDRFSAERLKGVDSTLKIQPAELGDSAVYLCASSSLPSPTDTQYFGPGTRLTVL.

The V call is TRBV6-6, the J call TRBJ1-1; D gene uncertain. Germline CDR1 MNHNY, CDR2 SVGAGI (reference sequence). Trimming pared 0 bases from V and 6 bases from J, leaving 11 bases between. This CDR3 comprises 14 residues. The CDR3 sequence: CASSYSFSPPEAFF. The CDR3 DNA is TGTGCCAGCAGTTACTCGTTCTCCCCCCCTGAAGCTTTCTTT.